Sample share makes the clone carrying this T cell receptor beta chain medium-sized. Trimming removed 0 bases at V and 10 bases at J, with 9 bases between. CDR1 is SGHNT and CDR2 is YENEEA in the germline V gene. The CDR3 covers 12 residues. Per the original data handling: Reference gene primer amplification yielded estimated nucleated cell counts. Produced via immunoSEQ multiplex PCR; TCRdb's table is partial and in-frame only. That table is the source of V, J and clone size, and D and trimming were worked out from the DNA. Seen here are 25,000 or so clones, 85% to 90% observed once, and the top ten hold less than 20%. The data belong to a study of blood T cell repertoires in COVID-19. Background on the study: Specimens from acute and convalescent COVID-19 originated in the United States, Italy and Spain. PBMCs, B-cell-depleted T cells, or T cells provided the cDNA or gDNA that made up the material.

This chain uses TRBV11-3 with TRBJ1-1; D possibly corresponds to TRBD1 (5 bases). This sequence originates from a woman aged 80 or older with acute or convalescent COVID-19. The sequenced material came from peripheral blood. This chain's CDR3 is CASSLDGAGAFF. As DNA, the CDR3 is TGTGCCAGCAGCTTAGATGGGGCTGGAGCTTTCTTT.